This T cell receptor (beta chain) was obtained from a study of T cell repertoires in cytomegalovirus infection. About the study: HLA-C-restricted CMV epitopes, recently identified, and well-studied HLA-B-restricted ones were used by the study. General study findings and limits: HLA-C-restricted TCR beta clonotypes specific for CMV led the ex vivo response. Frequencies of public TCR beta families were cumulated, and this identified carriers of CMV plus the relevant HLA.

V was cut by 5 bases and J by 3 bases, with 17 bases left in between. The CDR3 covers 15 residues. Per germline, CDR1 MDHEN and CDR2 SYDVKM. TCRdb re-analysed the reads in MiXCR, keeping a single row per CDR3 protein. The table has around 900,000 distinct CDR3 sequences, around a third seen once. This clonotype has just a few counts. Its antigen is as yet unknown. Sequencing used cultured CD8+ T cells from PBMCs, obtained from culture after CMV antigen stimulation. The TCR comes from a human donor in good health (CMV status not recorded). Some clones in this sample may be carry-over from other donors' samples. This sequence joins TRBV28 and TRBJ2-7; possible D gene TRBD1, 5 bases. The CDR3 region is CASSPTAGRFYEQYV. The CDR3 DNA reads TGTGCCAGCAGTCCCACCGCAGGGCGATTCTACGAGCAGTACGTC.